Shown below are 17 T cell receptor beta chains from a single sample sequenced in a study of cytomegalovirus exposure and HLA in healthy donors. The PCR contained 60 Vbeta and 13 Jbeta primers. Method: immunoSEQ multiplex PCR; TCRdb's copy keeps in-frame clones and lacks some. The profile shows about 190,000 clones, approximately 80% of them singletons. Material: PBMCs. Receptors were obtained from a boy aged 2-15 years in good health and CMV-seronegative.

In the case of this clone: Germline is not matched at one junction end, which may reflect a read error. The gene calls are TRBV12-5 and TRBJ1-2, with a weak D call TRBD1 (6 bases). Germline V gene lookup returns CDR1 LGHNT and CDR2 FRNRAP. This CDR3 is built from 12 residues. CDR3 region: CASGLGTGTFHF. The DNA for the CDR3 is TGTGCTAGTGGTTTGGGTACCGGGACATTCCACTTC.

The chain uses TRBV9 and TRBJ2-3; D is possibly TRBD1 (5 bases). Trimming removed 1 base at V and 1 base at J, with 16 bases between. The CDR3 totals 17 residues. Germline CDR1 reads SGDLS; CDR2 reads YYNGEE. CDR3 in amino acids: CASSVSRGQYGTDTQYF. The CDR3 DNA reads TGTGCCAGCAGCGTAAGTAGGGGTCAGTATGGCACAGATACGCAGTATTTT. Combining the CDR3 with reference TRBV9 and TRBJ2-3 gives the whole variable domain DSGVTQTPKHLITATGQRVTLRCSPRSGDLSVYWYQQSLDQGLQFLIQYYNGEERAKGNILERFSAQQFPDLHSELNLSSLELGDSALYFCASSVSRGQYGTDTQYFGPGTRLTVL.

The chain uses TRBV13 and TRBJ1-1; 8 nucleotides match TRBD1. The CDR3 length is 15 residues. The germline V gene encodes CDR1 PRHDT and CDR2 FYEKMQ (reference sequence). Trimming took 5 bases from V and 1 from J; bases not matched to a gene: 6. The CDR3 sequence is CASSPGTGPNTEAFF. The DNA of the CDR3 is TGTGCCAGCAGCCCCGGGACAGGCCCGAACACTGAAGCTTTCTTT.

The chain joins TRBV6-1 to TRBJ1-6; TRBD1 aligns across 7 bases. V dropped 8 bases and J dropped 10; count of bases not matched to a gene: 8. Germline loops: CDR1 MNHNS, CDR2 SASEGT. The CDR3 has 13 residues. This CDR3 reads CASQGDPISPLHF. For the CDR3, the DNA is TGTGCCAGCCAGGGGGACCCTATATCACCCCTCCACTTT.

The rearrangement links TRBV27 to TRBJ2-3; the D gene is possibly TRBD1 (6 bases). V was cut by 11 bases and J by 1 base, with 25 bases left in between. Germline loops: CDR1 MNHEY, CDR2 SMNVEV (reference sequence). This CDR3 has 17 amino acids. As DNA, the CDR3 is TGTGCCTCCAGGGGAACAGGGAGAAGGACGGGCACAGATACGCAGTATTTT. Amino acids: CASRGTGRRTGTDTQYF.

This chain's CDR3 is CASSQVPLVAPEAFF. Written as DNA, the CDR3 is TGCGCCAGCAGCCAAGTCCCGCTAGTAGCCCCTGAAGCTTTCTTT. This chain joins TRBV4-1 and TRBJ1-1; D is uncertain. This CDR3 contains 15 residues. CDR1 is MGHRA, CDR2 YSYEKL, per germline. Trimming removed 1 base at V and 6 bases at J, with 15 bases between.

This clone was observed a few times. The V call is TRBV19, the J call TRBJ1-1; D unclear. CDR1 is LNHDA, CDR2 SQIVND, per germline (reference sequence). The length of the CDR3 is 12 residues. Trimming took off 5 bases at V and 7 bases at J, with 11 bases between the two ends. CDR3 residues: CASSVAGIEAFF. CDR3 bases: TGTGCCAGTAGTGTGGCAGGTATTGAAGCTTTCTTT. The full variable domain, its missing parts supplied by reference TRBV19 and TRBJ1-1, is DGGITQSPKYLFRKEGQNVTLSCEQNLNHDAMYWYRQDPGQGLRLIYYSQIVNDFQKGDIAEGYSVSREKKESFPLTVTSAQKNPTAFYLCASSVAGIEAFFGQGTRLTVV.

V gene TRBV30 combines with J gene TRBJ2-7, with D possibly TRBD1 on 5 matching bases. Germline CDR1 reads GTSNPN; CDR2 reads SVGIG (reference sequence). Trimming removed 7 bases at V and 2 bases at J, with 12 bases between. The CDR3 spans 12 residues. The DNA of the CDR3 is TGTGCCTACCGGACACTCACCTACGAGCAGTACTTC. It encodes CAYRTLTYEQYF.

This chain joins TRBV10-2 and TRBJ2-7; TRBD2 matches at 8 bases. The ends lost 3 bases at V and 3 bases at J; junction bases unmatched: 10. CDR1 WSHSY and CDR2 SAAADI come from the germline V gene. The CDR3 contains 16 residues. This CDR3 is CASSEGAGGHNYEQYF. The CDR3 nucleotides are TGCGCCAGCAGTGAAGGGGCGGGAGGCCACAACTACGAGCAGTACTTC.

The chain combines TRBV6-1 with TRBJ2-5; the D gene is possibly TRBD2 (6 bases). V was pared by 4 bases and J by 3 bases, with 15 bases between. This CDR3 has 15 residues. Germline assignment: CDR1 MNHNS and CDR2 SASEGT. The CDR3 DNA is TGTGCCAGCAGTGTGTTACGGGGGTATGAAGAGACCCAGTACTTC. Its protein product is CASSVLRGYEETQYF.

The chain uses TRBV5-6 and TRBJ2-5, with TRBD2 as a possible D gene (6 bases). The CDR3 is 15 residues long. Deletions cut 4 bases from V and 3 bases from J, with 16 bases between. Germline CDR1 reads SGHDT; CDR2 reads YYEEEE. The CDR3 is CASSPWGGVEETQYF. CDR3 in DNA: TGTGCCAGCAGCCCGTGGGGCGGGGTGGAAGAGACCCAGTACTTC.

The chain recombines TRBV29-1 with TRBJ1-1; no clear D gene. The CDR3 extends over 11 amino acids. CDR1 and CDR2 (germline): SQVTM, ANQGSEA. Trimming pared 5 bases from V and 4 bases from J, leaving 8 bases between. CDR3: CSVNSPTEAFF. CDR3 DNA sequence: TGCAGCGTTAACAGTCCCACTGAAGCTTTCTTT.

This clone was observed once. This chain links TRBV6-1 with TRBJ2-5, with 11 bases lining up with TRBD1. With 4 bases clipped from V and 4 bases from J, the junction kept 2 bases outside the gene matches. The V gene's germline CDR1 is MNHNS and CDR2 SASEGT. The CDR3 spans 14 residues. The CDR3 region has the DNA TGTGCCAGCAGTGTCGGGACAGGGGGAGAGACCCAGTACTTC. This translates into CASSVGTGGETQYF.

This sequence joins TRBV6-5 and TRBJ1-1; 7 bases line up with TRBD1. Germline CDR1 and CDR2: MNHEY and SVGAGI. V gave up 6 bases and J gave up 1 base; unmatched junction bases: 5. This CDR3 has 14 residues. The CDR3 DNA reads TGTGCCAGCAGCATTGACAGGGAGAACACTGAAGCTTTCTTT. Translation: CASSIDRENTEAFF.

This clone appeared a few times. The same CDR3 is also encoded by other DNA sequences in this sample. The chain combines TRBV5-1 with TRBJ1-1; no reliable D call. CDR1 and CDR2 (germline): SGHRS, YFSETQ. Trimming cost V 1 base and J 3 bases, with 7 bases left between them. The CDR3 length is 13 residues. The CDR3 spells CASSLTGDTEAFF. For the CDR3, the DNA is TGCGCCAGCAGCTTGACCGGGGACACTGAAGCTTTCTTT.

The rearrangement uses TRBV5-1 and TRBJ2-5; unclear D gene. Germline-derived CDR1 and CDR2 are SGHRS and YFSETQ. Trimming cost V 0 bases and J 7 bases, with 10 bases left between them. This CDR3 comprises 13 residues. The CDR3 spells CASSLEPRWTQYF. The DNA of the CDR3 is TGCGCCAGCAGCTTGGAACCCAGGTGGACCCAGTACTTC.

The genes are TRBV6-5 and TRBJ2-3, with 7 bases aligning to TRBD1. V shed 5 bases, J shed 5 bases, and the junction held 1 base outside the gene matches. Germline CDR1 is MNHEY and CDR2 is SVGAGI. The CDR3 has 12 amino acids. In nucleotides, the CDR3 is TGTGCCAGCAGTACAGGGGTAGATACGCAGTATTTT. It translates to CASSTGVDTQYF.